Sequencing of this T cell receptor (beta chain) was carried out in a study of shared clonotypes between healthy human individuals. Repertoires were generated with immunoSEQ multiplex PCR, while TCRdb's copy carries only in-frame clones and drops some. The data show approximately 99,000 clones, 68% seen once. Germline loops: CDR1 MGHRA, CDR2 YSYEKL. V lost 0 bases and J 0 bases, leaving 10 bases between the germline ends. There are 16 residues in the CDR3. The chain combines TRBV4-1 with TRBJ2-3; D is perhaps TRBD1 (5 bases). The sample was memory CD8+ T cells sorted from blood. Noted subset: CD45RO+ cells pooled with CCR7-negative TemRA cells. The source of this sequence is a woman in her thirties in good health. DNA for the CDR3: TGCGCCAGCAGCCAAGATAGGGGTGGAAGCACAGATACGCAGTATTTT. It is translated as CASSQDRGGSTDTQYF.